This passage covers 10 T cell receptor beta chains from one sample sequenced in a study of T cells of healthy individuals. TCRdb reanalysed the 5' RACE reads using MiXCR and keeps one entry per CDR3 protein. The table includes around 53,000 distinct CDR3 sequences, roughly 14% detected once. All receptors derive from a human donor in good health.

Many counts were recorded for this clonotype. The rearrangement uses TRBV2 and TRBJ2-5; D not certain. V was cut by 7 bases and J by 2 bases, with 11 bases left in between. From germline, CDR1 is SNHLY and CDR2 FYNNEI. There are 13 residues in the CDR3. The DNA for the CDR3 is TGTGCCAGCAAGAAGACCGAACAAGAGACCCAGTACTTC. Its protein is CASKKTEQETQYF.

In this sample, this clonotype turned up once. A read error may explain this, as a much larger clone is one base away. The gene calls are TRBV5-1 and TRBJ2-3; 8 nucleotides agree with TRBD2. The CDR3 runs 18 residues. The V gene end was trimmed by 2 bases and the J gene end by 5 bases; junction bases not matched to a gene: 16. Germline V lookup: CDR1 SGHRS, CDR2 YFSETQ. The CDR3 here is CASSFFSGMGTTGDTQYF. In nucleotides, the CDR3 is TGCGCCAGCAGCTTTTTTAGCGGGATGGGAACAACCGGAGATACGCAGTATTTT.

This clonotype was counted ten times or more. The chain is built from TRBV20-1 and TRBJ2-3; D is perhaps TRBD2 (5 bases). V was shortened by 0 bases and J by 6 bases, with 13 bases between the two germline ends. Germline loops: CDR1 DFQATT, CDR2 SNEGSKA (reference sequence). CDR3 length equals 14 residues. CDR3 sequence (DNA): TGCAGTGCTAGAGATGGTCTAGCCGGGGATACGCAGTATTTT. Translation: CSARDGLAGDTQYF.

There are many counts of this clonotype. CDR3 protein: CSASSAATNEKLFF. In DNA, the CDR3 is TGCAGTGCTAGCAGTGCAGCAACTAATGAAAAACTGTTTTTT. The V and J genes are TRBV20-1 and TRBJ1-4; unclear D gene. Trimming took off 3 bases at V and 0 bases at J, with 8 bases between the two ends. The CDR3 is 14 residues long. CDR1 is DFQATT and CDR2 is SNEGSKA in the germline V gene (reference sequence).

This clonotype was observed at least ten times. V usage is TRBV27 and J usage is TRBJ1-1, with D unresolved. V lost 4 bases, J lost 5 bases, and 14 bases lay in between. The germline gives CDR1 MNHEY, CDR2 SMNVEV (reference sequence). This CDR3 comprises 14 residues. CDR3 residues: CASSWTAKGTEAFF. The CDR3 DNA is TGTGCCAGCAGTTGGACGGCTAAGGGTACTGAAGCTTTCTTT.

This clonotype has just a few counts. The chain links TRBV6-6 to TRBJ2-7; perhaps TRBD1 as D (5 bases). Trimming took off 2 bases at V and 4 bases at J, with 9 bases between the two ends. This CDR3 is 13 amino acids long. Germline V CDR1 and CDR2: MNHNY, SVGAGI (reference sequence). The CDR3 DNA sequence: TGTGCCAGCAGTTACGTCTCAGGGTACGAGCAGTACTTC. Translation: CASSYVSGYEQYF.

This clonotype appeared many times. This chain uses TRBV7-2 with TRBJ1-6; 9 bases align to TRBD1. The CDR3 sequence is 16 residues long. The germline CDR1 and CDR2 sequences are SGHTA and FQGNSA. V lost 0 bases and J lost 7; bases outside the gene matches: 4. This CDR3 reads CASSLASGQGNSPLHF. The CDR3 bases are TGTGCCAGCAGCTTAGCCAGTGGACAGGGGAATTCACCCCTCCACTTT.

The CDR3 reads CASSDRLGLAGNEQFF. CDR3 sequence (DNA): TGTGCCAGCAGTGATCGGCTCGGACTAGCGGGAAATGAGCAGTTCTTC. The rearrangement uses TRBV2 and TRBJ2-1; 12 bases match TRBD2. The germline V gene encodes CDR1 SNHLY and CDR2 FYNNEI. The V gene end was trimmed by 3 bases and the J gene end by 7 bases; junction bases not matched to a gene: 7. This CDR3 has 16 amino acids. Drawing the rest from reference TRBV2 and TRBJ2-1, the complete variable domain is EPEVTQTPSHQVTQMGQEVILRCVPISNHLYFYWYRQILGQKVEFLVSFYNNEISEKSEIFDDQFSVERPDGSNFTLKIRSTKLEDSAMYFCASSDRLGLAGNEQFFGPGTRLTVL.

This clonotype was detected a few times. The rearrangement links TRBV9 to TRBJ2-1; 8 bases line up with TRBD2. Germline V gives CDR1 SGDLS, CDR2 YYNGEE. CDR3 length: 14 residues. The trim removed 3 bases at V and 5 bases at J, leaving 4 bases unmatched. The CDR3 DNA follows: TGTGCCAGCAGCGGGCGGACTAGCAACAATGAGCAGTTCTTC. Protein sequence: CASSGRTSNNEQFF. The whole variable domain, filled in from reference TRBV9 and TRBJ2-1, reads DSGVTQTPKHLITATGQRVTLRCSPRSGDLSVYWYQQSLDQGLQFLIQYYNGEERAKGNILERFSAQQFPDLHSELNLSSLELGDSALYFCASSGRTSNNEQFFGPGTRLTVL.

This clonotype was picked up many times. The chain combines TRBV15 with TRBJ1-3; 8 bases line up with TRBD1. Germline trimming cut 0 bases from V and 2 bases from J; bases unmatched to any gene: 0. This CDR3 is 15 amino acids long. From germline, CDR1 is LNHNV and CDR2 YYDKDF (reference sequence). The CDR3 DNA is TGTGCCACCAGCAGAGAGGACAGGGCTGGAAACACCATATATTTT. It encodes CATSREDRAGNTIYF.